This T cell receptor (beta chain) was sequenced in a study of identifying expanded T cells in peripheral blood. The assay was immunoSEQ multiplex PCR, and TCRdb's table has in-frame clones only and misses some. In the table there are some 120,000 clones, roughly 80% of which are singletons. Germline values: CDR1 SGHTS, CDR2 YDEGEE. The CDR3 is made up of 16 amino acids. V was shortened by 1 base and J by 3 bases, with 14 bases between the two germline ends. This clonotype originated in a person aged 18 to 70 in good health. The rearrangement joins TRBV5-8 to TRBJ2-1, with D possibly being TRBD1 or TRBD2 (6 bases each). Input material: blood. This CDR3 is CASSLFWGADYNEQFF. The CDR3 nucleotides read TGTGCCAGCAGCTTGTTTTGGGGGGCCGACTACAATGAGCAGTTCTTC. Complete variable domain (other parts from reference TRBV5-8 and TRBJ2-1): EAGVTQSPTHLIKTRGQQATLRCSPISGHTSVYWYQQALGLGLQFLLWYDEGEERNRGNFPPRFSGRQFPNYSSELNVNALELEDSALYLCASSLFWGADYNEQFFGPGTRLTVL.